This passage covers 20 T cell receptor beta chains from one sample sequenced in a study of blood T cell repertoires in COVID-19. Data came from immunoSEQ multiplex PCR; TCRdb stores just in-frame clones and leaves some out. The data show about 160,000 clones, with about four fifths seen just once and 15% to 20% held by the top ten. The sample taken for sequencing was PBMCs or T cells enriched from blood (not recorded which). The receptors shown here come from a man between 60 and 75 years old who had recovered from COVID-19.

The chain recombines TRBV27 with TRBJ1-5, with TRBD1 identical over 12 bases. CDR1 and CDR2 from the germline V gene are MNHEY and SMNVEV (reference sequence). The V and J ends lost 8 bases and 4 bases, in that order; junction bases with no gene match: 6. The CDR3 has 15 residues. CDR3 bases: TGTGCCAGCGGGGAGGGACAGGGGGCGAATCAGCCCCAGCATTTT. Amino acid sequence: CASGEGQGANQPQHF.

DNA of the CDR3: TGTGCCAGCAGCACAGAAGACAGGGCGCTTAGCTCCTATAATTCACCCCTCCACTTT. As protein: CASSTEDRALSSYNSPLHF. V usage is TRBV21-1 and J usage is TRBJ1-6; the table's D call TRBD1 went unverified against the DNA. TRBV21-1 corresponds to a pseudogene. The CDR3 has 19 amino acids.

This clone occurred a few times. The CDR3 nucleotides are TGTGCCATCAGCATTATAGAGGGGGCAAGAACAGATACGCAGTATTTT. Translating gives CAISIIEGARTDTQYF. The chain recombines TRBV10-3 with TRBJ2-3; 7 bases are a match to TRBD1. This CDR3 is built from 16 residues. In germline, CDR1 is ENHRY, CDR2 SYGVKD. V lost 6 bases, J lost 3 bases, and 12 bases stayed unmatched.

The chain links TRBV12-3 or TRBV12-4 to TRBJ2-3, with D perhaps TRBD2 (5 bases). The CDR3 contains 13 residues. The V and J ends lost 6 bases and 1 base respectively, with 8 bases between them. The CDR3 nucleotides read TGTGCCAGCAGCTTCGGGGGCACAGATACGCAGTATTTT. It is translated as CASSFGGTDTQYF.

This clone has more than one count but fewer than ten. The CDR3 region has the DNA TGTGCCAGCAGTGAAAACAGGCCACCCCTCCACTTT. This gives the protein CASSENRPPLHF. This rearrangement joins TRBV6-1 to TRBJ1-6; D is possibly TRBD1 (5 bases). Germline V gene lookup returns CDR1 MNHNS and CDR2 SASEGT. Trimming took off 2 bases at V and 11 bases at J, with 7 bases between the two ends. The CDR3 extends over 12 amino acids.

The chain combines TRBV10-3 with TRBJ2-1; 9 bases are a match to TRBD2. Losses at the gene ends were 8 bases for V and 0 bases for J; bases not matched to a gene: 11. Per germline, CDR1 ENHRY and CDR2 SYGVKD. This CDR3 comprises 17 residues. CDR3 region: CAIRAGGPSSSYNEQFF. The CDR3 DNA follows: TGTGCCATCCGAGCGGGGGGTCCCTCAAGCTCCTACAATGAGCAGTTCTTC.

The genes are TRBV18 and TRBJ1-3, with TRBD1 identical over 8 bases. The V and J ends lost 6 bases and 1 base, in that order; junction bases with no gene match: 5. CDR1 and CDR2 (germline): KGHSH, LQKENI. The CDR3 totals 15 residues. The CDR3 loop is CASSPGQASGNTIYF. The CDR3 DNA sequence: TGTGCCAGCTCGCCGGGACAGGCATCTGGAAACACCATATATTTT. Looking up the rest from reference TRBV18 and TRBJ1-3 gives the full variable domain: NAGVMQNPRHLVRRRGQEARLRCSPMKGHSHVYWYRQLPEEGLKFMVYLQKENIIDESGMPKERFSAEFPKEGPSILRIQQVVRGDSAAYFCASSPGQASGNTIYFGEGSWLTVV.

The CDR3: CASSLSGNTEAFF. In DNA, the CDR3 is TGTGCCAGCAGCTTATCCGGGAACACTGAAGCTTTCTTT. The chain couples TRBV11-2 to TRBJ1-1; no reliable D call. The V end lost 2 bases, the J end lost 1 base, and 5 bases lay between the germline ends. This CDR3 contains 13 residues. Germline CDR1 reads SGHAT; CDR2 reads FQNNGV.

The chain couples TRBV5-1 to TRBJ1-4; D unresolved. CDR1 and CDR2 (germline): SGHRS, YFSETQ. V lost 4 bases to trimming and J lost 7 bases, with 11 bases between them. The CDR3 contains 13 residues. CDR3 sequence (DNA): TGCGCCAGCAGCGATCGCCGGAGTGAAAAACTGTTTTTT. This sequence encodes CASSDRRSEKLFF.

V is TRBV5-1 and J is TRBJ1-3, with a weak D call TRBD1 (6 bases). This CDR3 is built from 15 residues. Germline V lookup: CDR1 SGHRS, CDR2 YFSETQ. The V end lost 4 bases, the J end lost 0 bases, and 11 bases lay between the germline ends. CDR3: CASSQDRNSGNTIYF. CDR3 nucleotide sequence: TGCGCCAGCAGCCAGGACAGAAACTCTGGAAACACCATATATTTT.

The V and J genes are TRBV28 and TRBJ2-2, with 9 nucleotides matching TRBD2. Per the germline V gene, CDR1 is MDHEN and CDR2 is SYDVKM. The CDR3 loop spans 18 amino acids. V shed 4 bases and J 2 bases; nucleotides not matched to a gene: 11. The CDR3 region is CASSSSGTSSFNTGELFF. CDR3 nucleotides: TGTGCCAGCAGTTCTTCCGGGACTAGCAGCTTTAACACCGGGGAGCTGTTTTTT.

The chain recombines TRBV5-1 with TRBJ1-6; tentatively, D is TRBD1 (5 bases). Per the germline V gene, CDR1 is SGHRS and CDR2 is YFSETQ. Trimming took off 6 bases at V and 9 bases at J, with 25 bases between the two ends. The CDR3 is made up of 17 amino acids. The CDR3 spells CASTQDRFPGRSSPLHF. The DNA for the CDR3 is TGCGCCAGCACTCAGGACCGTTTCCCAGGGCGGTCTTCACCCCTCCACTTT.

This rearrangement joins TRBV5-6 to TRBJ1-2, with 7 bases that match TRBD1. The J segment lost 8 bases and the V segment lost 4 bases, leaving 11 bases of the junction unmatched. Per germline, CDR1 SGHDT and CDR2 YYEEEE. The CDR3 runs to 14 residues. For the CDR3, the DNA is TGTGCCAGCAGCGGTCGCGACAGGGCGGGAGGCTACACCTTC. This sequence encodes CASSGRDRAGGYTF.

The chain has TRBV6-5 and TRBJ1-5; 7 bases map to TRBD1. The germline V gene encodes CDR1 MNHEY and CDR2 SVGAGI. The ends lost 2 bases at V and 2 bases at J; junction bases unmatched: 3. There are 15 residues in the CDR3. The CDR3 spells CASSYRGQGNQPQHF. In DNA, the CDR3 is TGTGCCAGCAGTTACCGCGGACAGGGCAATCAGCCCCAGCATTTT.

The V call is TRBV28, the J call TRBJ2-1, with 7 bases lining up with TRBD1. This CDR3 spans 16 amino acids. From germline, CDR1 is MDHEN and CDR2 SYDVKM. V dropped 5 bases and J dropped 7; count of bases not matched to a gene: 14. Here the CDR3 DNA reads TGTGCCAGCAGTCGAGACAGAGGGGGCAAATGGAATGAGCAGTTCTTC. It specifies CASSRDRGGKWNEQFF. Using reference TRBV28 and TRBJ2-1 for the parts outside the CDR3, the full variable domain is DVKVTQSSRYLVKRTGEKVFLECVQDMDHENMFWYRQDPGLGLRLIYFSYDVKMKEKGDIPEGYSVSREKKERFSLILESASTNQTSMYLCASSRDRGGKWNEQFFGPGTRLTVL.

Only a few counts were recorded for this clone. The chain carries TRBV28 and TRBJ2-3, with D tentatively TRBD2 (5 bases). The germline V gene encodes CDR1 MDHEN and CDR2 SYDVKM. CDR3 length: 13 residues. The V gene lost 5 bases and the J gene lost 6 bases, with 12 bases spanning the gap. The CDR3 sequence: CASSLPGEDTQYF. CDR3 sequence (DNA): TGTGCCAGCAGTCTCCCCGGGGAGGATACGCAGTATTTT.

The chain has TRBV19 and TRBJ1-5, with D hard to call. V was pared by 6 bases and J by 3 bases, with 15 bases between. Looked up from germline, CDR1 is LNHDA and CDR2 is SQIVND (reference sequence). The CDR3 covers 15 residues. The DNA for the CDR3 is TGTGCCAGTAGATACGGCACCTACTACAATCAGCCCCAGCATTTT. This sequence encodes CASRYGTYYNQPQHF. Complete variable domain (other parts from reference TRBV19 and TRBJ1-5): DGGITQSPKYLFRKEGQNVTLSCEQNLNHDAMYWYRQDPGQGLRLIYYSQIVNDFQKGDIAEGYSVSREKKESFPLTVTSAQKNPTAFYLCASRYGTYYNQPQHFGDGTRLSIL.

The CDR3, as DNA: TGTGCCAGCAGCCCTGACTATGGTAGCGGGAGAAAAGAGACCCAGTACTTC. It codes for CASSPDYGSGRKETQYF. J is TRBJ2-5 and V is TRBV7-3, with 9 bases identical to TRBD2. Unmatched junction bases numbered 13, after V lost 5 bases and J lost 3 bases. The CDR3 is 17 amino acids. CDR1 and CDR2 (germline): SGHTA, FQGTGA.

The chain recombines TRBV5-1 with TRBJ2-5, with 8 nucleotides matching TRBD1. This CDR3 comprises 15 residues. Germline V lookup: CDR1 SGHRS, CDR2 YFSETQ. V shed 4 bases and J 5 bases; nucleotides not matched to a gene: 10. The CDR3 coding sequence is TGCGCCAGCAGCCTCTCCTCGGGACAGGTGGAGACCCAGTACTTC. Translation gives CASSLSSGQVETQYF.

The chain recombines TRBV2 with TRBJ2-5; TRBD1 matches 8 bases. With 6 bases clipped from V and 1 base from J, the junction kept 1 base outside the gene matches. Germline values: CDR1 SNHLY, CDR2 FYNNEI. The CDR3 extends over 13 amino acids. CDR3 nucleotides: TGTGCCAGCAGCGGACAGGGCCAAGAGACCCAGTACTTC. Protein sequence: CASSGQGQETQYF.